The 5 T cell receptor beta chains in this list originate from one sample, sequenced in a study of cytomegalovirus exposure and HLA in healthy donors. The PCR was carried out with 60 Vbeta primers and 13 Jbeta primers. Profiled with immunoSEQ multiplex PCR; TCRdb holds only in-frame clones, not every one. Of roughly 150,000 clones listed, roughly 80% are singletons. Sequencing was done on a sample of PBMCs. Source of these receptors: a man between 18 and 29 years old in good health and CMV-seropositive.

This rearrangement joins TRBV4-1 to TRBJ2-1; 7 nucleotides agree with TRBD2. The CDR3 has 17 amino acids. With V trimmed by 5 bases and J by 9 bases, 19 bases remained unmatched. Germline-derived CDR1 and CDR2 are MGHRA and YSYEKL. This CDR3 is CASSLSRERRVPGEQFF. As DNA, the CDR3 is TGCGCCAGCAGCTTATCGCGGGAGCGCCGGGTTCCTGGTGAGCAGTTCTTC.

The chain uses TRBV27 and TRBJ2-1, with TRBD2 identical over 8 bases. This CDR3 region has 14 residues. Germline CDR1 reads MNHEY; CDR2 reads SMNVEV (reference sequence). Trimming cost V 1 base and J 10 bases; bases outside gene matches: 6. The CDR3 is CASSLFSGINEQFF. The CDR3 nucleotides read TGTGCCAGCAGTTTATTTAGCGGGATTAACGAGCAGTTCTTC.

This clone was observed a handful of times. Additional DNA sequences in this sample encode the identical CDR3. CDR3 loop: CASSPVGQQETQYF. As DNA, the CDR3 is TGTGCCAGCTCACCGGTCGGACAGCAAGAGACCCAGTACTTC. This rearrangement joins TRBV18 to TRBJ2-5; the D gene is possibly TRBD1 (6 bases). Trimming removed 3 bases at V and 2 bases at J, with 10 bases between. Germline V gives CDR1 KGHSH, CDR2 LQKENI. This CDR3 contains 14 residues.

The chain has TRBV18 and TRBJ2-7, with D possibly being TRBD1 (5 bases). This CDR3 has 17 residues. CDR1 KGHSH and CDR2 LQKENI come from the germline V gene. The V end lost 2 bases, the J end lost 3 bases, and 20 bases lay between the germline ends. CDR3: CASSPIDQGLLGYEQYF. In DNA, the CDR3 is TGTGCCAGCTCACCAATCGACCAGGGTCTACTTGGCTACGAGCAGTACTTC.

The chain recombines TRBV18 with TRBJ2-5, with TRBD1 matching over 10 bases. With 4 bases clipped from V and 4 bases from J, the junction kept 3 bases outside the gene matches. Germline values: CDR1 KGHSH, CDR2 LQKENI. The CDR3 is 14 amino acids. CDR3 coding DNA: TGTGCCAGCTCACGGACAGGGGGGCCAGAGACCCAGTACTTC. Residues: CASSRTGGPETQYF.